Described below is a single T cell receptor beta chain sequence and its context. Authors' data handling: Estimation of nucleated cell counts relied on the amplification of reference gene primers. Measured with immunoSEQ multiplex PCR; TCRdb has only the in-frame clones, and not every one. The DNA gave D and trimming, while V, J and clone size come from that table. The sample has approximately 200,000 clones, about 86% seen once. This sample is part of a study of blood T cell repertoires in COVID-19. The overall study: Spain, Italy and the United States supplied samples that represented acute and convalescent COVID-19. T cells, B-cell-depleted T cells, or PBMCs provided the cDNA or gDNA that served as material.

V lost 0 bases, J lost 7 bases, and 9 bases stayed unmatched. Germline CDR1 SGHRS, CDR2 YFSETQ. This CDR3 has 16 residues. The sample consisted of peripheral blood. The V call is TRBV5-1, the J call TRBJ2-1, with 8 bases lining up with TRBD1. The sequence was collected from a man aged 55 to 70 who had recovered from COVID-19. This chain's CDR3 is CASSLALRQGRNEQFF. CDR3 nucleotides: TGCGCCAGCAGCTTGGCCTTACGACAGGGGAGGAATGAGCAGTTCTTC.